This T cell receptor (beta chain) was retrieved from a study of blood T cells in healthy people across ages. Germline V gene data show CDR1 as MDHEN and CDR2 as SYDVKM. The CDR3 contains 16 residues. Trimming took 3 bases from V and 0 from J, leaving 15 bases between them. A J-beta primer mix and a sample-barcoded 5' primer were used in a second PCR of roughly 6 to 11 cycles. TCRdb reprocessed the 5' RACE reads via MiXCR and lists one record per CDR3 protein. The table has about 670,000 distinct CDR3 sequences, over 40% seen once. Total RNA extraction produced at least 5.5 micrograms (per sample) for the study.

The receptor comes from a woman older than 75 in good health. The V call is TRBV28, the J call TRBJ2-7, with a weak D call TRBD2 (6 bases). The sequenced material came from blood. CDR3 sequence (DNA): TGTGCCAGCAGTTTTCGGGGTGTAGCGGACTCCTACGAGCAGTACTTC. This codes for CASSFRGVADSYEQYF.